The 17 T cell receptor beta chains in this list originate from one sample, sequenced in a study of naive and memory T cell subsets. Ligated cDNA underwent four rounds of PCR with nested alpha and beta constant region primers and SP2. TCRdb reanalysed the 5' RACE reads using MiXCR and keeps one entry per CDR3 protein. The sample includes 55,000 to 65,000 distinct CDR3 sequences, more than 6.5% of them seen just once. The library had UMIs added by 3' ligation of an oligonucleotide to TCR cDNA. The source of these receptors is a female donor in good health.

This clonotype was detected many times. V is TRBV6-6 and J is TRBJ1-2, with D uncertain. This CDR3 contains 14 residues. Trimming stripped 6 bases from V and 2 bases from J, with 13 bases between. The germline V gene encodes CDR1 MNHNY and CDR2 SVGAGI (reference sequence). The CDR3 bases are TGTGCCAGCAGCCTACCGGACGGGAACTATGGCTACACCTTC. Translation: CASSLPDGNYGYTF.

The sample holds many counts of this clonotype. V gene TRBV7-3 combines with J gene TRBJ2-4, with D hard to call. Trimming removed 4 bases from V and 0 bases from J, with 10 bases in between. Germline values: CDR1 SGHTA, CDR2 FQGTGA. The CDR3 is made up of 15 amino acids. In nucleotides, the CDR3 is TGTGCCAGCAGCTCAGATGGCCAAGCCAAAAACATTCAGTACTTC. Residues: CASSSDGQAKNIQYF.

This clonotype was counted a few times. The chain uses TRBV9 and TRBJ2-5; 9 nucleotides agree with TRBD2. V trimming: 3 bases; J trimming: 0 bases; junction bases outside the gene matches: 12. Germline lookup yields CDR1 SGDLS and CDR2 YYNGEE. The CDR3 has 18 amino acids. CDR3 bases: TGTGCCAGCAGCGAACGGACTAGCGTAGGATCGTACCAAGAGACCCAGTACTTC. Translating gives CASSERTSVGSYQETQYF.

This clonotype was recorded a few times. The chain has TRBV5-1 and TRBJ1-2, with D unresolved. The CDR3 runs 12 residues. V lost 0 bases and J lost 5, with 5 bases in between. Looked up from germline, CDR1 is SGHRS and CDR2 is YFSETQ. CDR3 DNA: TGCGCCAGCAGCTTGGGGGATTATGGCTACACCTTC. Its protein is CASSLGDYGYTF.

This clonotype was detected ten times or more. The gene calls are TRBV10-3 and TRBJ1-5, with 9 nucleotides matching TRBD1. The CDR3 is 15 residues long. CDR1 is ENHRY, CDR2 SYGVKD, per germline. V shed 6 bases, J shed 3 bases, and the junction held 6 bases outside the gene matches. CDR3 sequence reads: CAIRERTGVNQPQHF. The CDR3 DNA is TGTGCCATCAGGGAACGGACAGGGGTCAATCAGCCCCAGCATTTT.

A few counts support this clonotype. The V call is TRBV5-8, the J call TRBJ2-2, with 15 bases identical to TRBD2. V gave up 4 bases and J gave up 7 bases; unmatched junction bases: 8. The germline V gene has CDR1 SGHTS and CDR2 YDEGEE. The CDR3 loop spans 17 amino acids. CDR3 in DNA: TGTGCCAGCAGCCGGACTAGCGGGAGGGGACCCTTCGGGGAGCTGTTTTTT. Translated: CASSRTSGRGPFGELFF.

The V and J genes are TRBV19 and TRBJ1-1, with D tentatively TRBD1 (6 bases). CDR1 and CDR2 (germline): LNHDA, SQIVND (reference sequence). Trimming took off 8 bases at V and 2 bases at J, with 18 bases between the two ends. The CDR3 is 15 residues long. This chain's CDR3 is CASSSGGYLNTEAFF. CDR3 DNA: TGTGCCAGTTCCTCCGGGGGCTATTTAAACACTGAAGCTTTCTTT.

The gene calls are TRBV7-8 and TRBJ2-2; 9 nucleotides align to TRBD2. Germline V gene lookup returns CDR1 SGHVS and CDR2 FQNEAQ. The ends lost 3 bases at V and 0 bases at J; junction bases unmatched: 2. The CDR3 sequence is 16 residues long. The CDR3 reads CASSLAGGPNTGELFF. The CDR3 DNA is TGTGCCAGCAGCTTGGCGGGGGGGCCGAACACCGGGGAGCTGTTTTTT. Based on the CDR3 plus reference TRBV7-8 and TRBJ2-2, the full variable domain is GAGVSQSPRYKVAKRGQDVALRCDPISGHVSLFWYQQALGQGPEFLTYFQNEAQLDKSGLPSDRFFAERPEGSVSTLKIQRTQQEDSAVYLCASSLAGGPNTGELFFGEGSRLTVL.

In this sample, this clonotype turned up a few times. This CDR3 reads CASRNRDAGANVLTF. The CDR3, as DNA: TGTGCCAGCAGGAATAGGGACGCGGGGGCCAACGTCCTGACTTTC. The chain joins TRBV12-3 or TRBV12-4 to TRBJ2-6; D is possibly TRBD1 or TRBD2 (5 bases each). The CDR3 loop spans 15 amino acids. The germline V and J ends were trimmed by 6 bases and 4 bases, with 13 bases remaining between them.

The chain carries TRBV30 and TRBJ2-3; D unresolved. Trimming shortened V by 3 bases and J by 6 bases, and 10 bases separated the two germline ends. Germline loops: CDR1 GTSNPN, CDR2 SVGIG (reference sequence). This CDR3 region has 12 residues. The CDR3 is CAWRKGWDTQYF. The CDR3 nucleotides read TGTGCCTGGAGGAAGGGCTGGGATACGCAGTATTTT.

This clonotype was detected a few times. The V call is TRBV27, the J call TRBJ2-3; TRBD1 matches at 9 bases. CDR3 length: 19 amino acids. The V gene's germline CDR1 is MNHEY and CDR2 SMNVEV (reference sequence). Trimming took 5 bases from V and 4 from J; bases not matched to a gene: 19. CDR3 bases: TGTGCCAGCAGTCCTAAATCCACCCCCGGGACAGGGAGCGCAGATACGCAGTATTTT. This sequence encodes CASSPKSTPGTGSADTQYF.

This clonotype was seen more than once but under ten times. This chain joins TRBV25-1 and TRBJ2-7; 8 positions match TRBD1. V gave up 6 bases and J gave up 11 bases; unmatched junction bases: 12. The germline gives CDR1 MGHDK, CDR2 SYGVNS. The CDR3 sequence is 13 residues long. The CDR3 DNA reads TGTGCCAGCAGAGGACAGGGAAAATGGGCCGAGTACTTC. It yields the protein CASRGQGKWAEYF.

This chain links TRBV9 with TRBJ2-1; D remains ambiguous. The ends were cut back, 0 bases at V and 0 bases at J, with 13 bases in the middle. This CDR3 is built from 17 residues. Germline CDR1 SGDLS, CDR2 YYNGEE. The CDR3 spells CASSVGSNSRSYNEQFF. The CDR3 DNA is TGTGCCAGCAGCGTAGGTAGCAACTCCCGCTCCTACAATGAGCAGTTCTTC. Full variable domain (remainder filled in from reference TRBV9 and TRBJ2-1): DSGVTQTPKHLITATGQRVTLRCSPRSGDLSVYWYQQSLDQGLQFLIQYYNGEERAKGNILERFSAQQFPDLHSELNLSSLELGDSALYFCASSVGSNSRSYNEQFFGPGTRLTVL.

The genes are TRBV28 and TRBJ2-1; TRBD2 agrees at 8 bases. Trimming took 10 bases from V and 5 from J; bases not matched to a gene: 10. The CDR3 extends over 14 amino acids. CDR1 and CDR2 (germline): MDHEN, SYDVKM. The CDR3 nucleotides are TGTGCCACCGGATATAGCGGGATCCACAATGAGCAGTTCTTC. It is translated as CATGYSGIHNEQFF. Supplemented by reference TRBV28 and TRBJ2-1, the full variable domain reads DVKVTQSSRYLVKRTGEKVFLECVQDMDHENMFWYRQDPGLGLRLIYFSYDVKMKEKGDIPEGYSVSREKKERFSLILESASTNQTSMYLCATGYSGIHNEQFFGPGTRLTVL.

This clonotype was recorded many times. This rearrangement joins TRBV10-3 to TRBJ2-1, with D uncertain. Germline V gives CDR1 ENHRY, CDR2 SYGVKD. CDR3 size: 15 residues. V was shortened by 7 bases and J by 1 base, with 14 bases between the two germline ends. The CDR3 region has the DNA TGTGCCATCAATTATGGTCTAGAGTCCTACAATGAGCAGTTCTTC. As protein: CAINYGLESYNEQFF.

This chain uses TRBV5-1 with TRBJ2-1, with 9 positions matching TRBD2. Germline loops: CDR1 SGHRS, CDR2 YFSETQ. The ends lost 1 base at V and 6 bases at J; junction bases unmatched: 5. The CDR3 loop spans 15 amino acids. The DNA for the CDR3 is TGCGCCAGCAGCTTGACTAGCGGGTTACCCAATGAGCAGTTCTTC. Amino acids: CASSLTSGLPNEQFF.

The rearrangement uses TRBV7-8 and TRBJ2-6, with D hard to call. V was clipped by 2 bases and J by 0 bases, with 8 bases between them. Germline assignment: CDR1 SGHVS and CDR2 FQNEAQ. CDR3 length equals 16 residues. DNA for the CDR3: TGTGCCAGCAGCTTAAGCGTTTTCTCTGGGGCCAACGTCCTGACTTTC. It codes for CASSLSVFSGANVLTF.